These 23 T cell receptor beta chains were all obtained from the same sample, sequenced in a study of T cell responses to AZD1222 COVID-19 vaccine. The repertoire was sequenced with immunoSEQ multiplex PCR; TCRdb's copy has only in-frame clones and lacks some. Among about 150,000 clones, around 93% were seen once, and the ten largest hold 4% to 5.5%. Sequencing used peripheral blood, obtained on day 0 of AZD1222 vaccination. The receptors originated from an adult in good health.

The chain recombines TRBV5-1 with TRBJ2-1, with TRBD2 matching over 7 bases. The CDR3 extends over 15 amino acids. J was trimmed by 4 bases and V by 2 bases; bases with no gene match: 6. Germline CDR1 is SGHRS and CDR2 is YFSETQ. The CDR3 DNA reads as TGCGCCAGCAGCTTCGGACTAGGCATTTACAATGAGCAGTTCTTC. Translation gives CASSFGLGIYNEQFF.

V usage is TRBV9 and J usage is TRBJ2-2; the D is unclear. This CDR3 contains 17 residues. From germline, CDR1 is SGDLS and CDR2 YYNGEE. V shed 4 bases and J shed 0 bases, with 16 bases lying between them. CDR3 region: CASSSYPQRSNTGELFF. CDR3 nucleotide sequence: TGTGCCAGCAGCTCCTACCCCCAGAGATCGAACACCGGGGAGCTGTTTTTT.

In the case of this clone: This specimen includes other DNA sequences encoding the same CDR3. In nucleotides, the CDR3 is TGTGCCAGTAGTCCAGGAGGTTCCTACGAGCAGTACTTC. It translates to CASSPGGSYEQYF. This chain connects TRBV19 to TRBJ2-7; D may be TRBD2 (5 bases). V lost 5 bases and J 1 base, leaving 9 bases between the germline ends. The CDR3 covers 13 residues. Germline V gives CDR1 LNHDA, CDR2 SQIVND (reference sequence).

The chain couples TRBV24-1 to TRBJ2-7; D is perhaps TRBD1 or TRBD2 (6 bases each). The CDR3 covers 15 residues. The V gene lost 4 bases and the J gene lost 2 bases, with 14 bases spanning the gap. Germline loops: CDR1 KGHDR, CDR2 SFDVKD. The CDR3 DNA is TGTGCCACCAGTGACCCCGGGGGCTCCCCCTACGAGCAGTACTTC. Translation: CATSDPGGSPYEQYF.

This clone was counted a single time. The CDR3 spells CASSGTAEKLFF. CDR3 nucleotide sequence: TGTGCCAGCAGTGGGACGGCCGAAAAACTGTTTTTT. The rearrangement uses TRBV28 and TRBJ1-4; possible D gene TRBD1, 5 bases. The CDR3 totals 12 residues. The V end lost 5 bases, the J end lost 8 bases, and 9 bases lay between the germline ends. Germline assignment: CDR1 MDHEN and CDR2 SYDVKM.

This sequence joins TRBV28 and TRBJ2-1; 9 bases fit TRBD2. The germline gives CDR1 MDHEN, CDR2 SYDVKM. Unmatched junction bases numbered 13, after V lost 6 bases and J lost 7 bases. CDR3 length: 16 residues. CDR3 residues: CASSSGDSGSWNEQFF. Here the CDR3 DNA reads TGTGCCAGCAGCTCGGGGGATAGCGGGAGCTGGAATGAGCAGTTCTTC.

As to this clone: The same CDR3 can be traced to other DNA sequences in this sample. The genes are TRBV18 and TRBJ2-1, with D uncertain. Trimming took 0 bases from V and 9 from J, leaving 6 bases between them. The CDR3 totals 12 residues. The germline CDR1 and CDR2 sequences are KGHSH and LQKENI. CDR3 region: CASSPPGPEQFF. CDR3 nucleotides: TGTGCCAGCTCACCACCCGGGCCTGAGCAGTTCTTC.

The chain links TRBV19 to TRBJ2-7, with 10 bases aligning to TRBD2. Trimming at V came to 3 bases and at J to 1 base, leaving 3 bases not matched to a gene. Germline V gene lookup returns CDR1 LNHDA and CDR2 SQIVND (reference sequence). CDR3 length: 15 amino acids. The CDR3 sequence: CASSIEREGSYEQYF. CDR3 bases: TGTGCCAGTAGTATTGAGCGGGAGGGTTCCTACGAGCAGTACTTC. Supplemented by reference TRBV19 and TRBJ2-7, the full variable domain reads DGGITQSPKYLFRKEGQNVTLSCEQNLNHDAMYWYRQDPGQGLRLIYYSQIVNDFQKGDIAEGYSVSREKKESFPLTVTSAQKNPTAFYLCASSIEREGSYEQYFGPGTRLTVT.

The DNA of the CDR3 is TGTGCCAGCAGCTCGCCCCGCGGAGATACGCAGTATTTT. As protein: CASSSPRGDTQYF. V and J are TRBV9 and TRBJ2-3, with D unresolved. CDR3 size: 13 residues. Germline CDR1 reads SGDLS; CDR2 reads YYNGEE. Trimming left V 4 bases short and J 5 bases short, with 11 bases between.

This chain links TRBV19 with TRBJ1-2; 9 nucleotides align to TRBD1. Germline assignment: CDR1 LNHDA and CDR2 SQIVND (reference sequence). This CDR3 has 15 residues. The J segment lost 5 bases and the V segment lost 3 bases, leaving 7 bases of the junction unmatched. As DNA, the CDR3 is TGTGCCAGTAGTATTACGGGACAGGGTAATTATGGCTACACCTTC. This translates into CASSITGQGNYGYTF. Variable domain in full (rest from reference TRBV19 and TRBJ1-2): DGGITQSPKYLFRKEGQNVTLSCEQNLNHDAMYWYRQDPGQGLRLIYYSQIVNDFQKGDIAEGYSVSREKKESFPLTVTSAQKNPTAFYLCASSITGQGNYGYTFGSGTRLTVV.

This chain uses TRBV28 with TRBJ2-5, with D possibly matching TRBD2 (5 bases). Germline CDR1 and CDR2: MDHEN and SYDVKM. This CDR3 comprises 14 residues. The V gene lost 6 bases and the J gene lost 2 bases, with 13 bases spanning the gap. The CDR3 nucleotides are TGTGCCAGCAGCCTAATGGGCGGGCAAGAGACCCAGTACTTC. It is translated as CASSLMGGQETQYF.

The chain uses TRBV12-3 or TRBV12-4 and TRBJ2-5; 10 nucleotides align to TRBD2. V was clipped by 6 bases and J by 9 bases; unmatched bases: 7. The CDR3 is 13 amino acids. The CDR3 nucleotides are TGTGCCAGCAGCTCCGTTAGCGGGAGGTCCCAGTACTTC. Encoded protein: CASSSVSGRSQYF.

V gene TRBV14 combines with J gene TRBJ2-1; D is ambiguous. Germline V lookup: CDR1 SGHDN, CDR2 FVKESK. The CDR3 covers 13 residues. Trimming cost V 0 bases and J 12 bases, with 12 bases left between them. Here the CDR3 reads CASSQDRRDAQFF. DNA of the CDR3: TGTGCCAGCAGCCAAGATCGACGCGATGCGCAGTTCTTC.

This chain joins TRBV13 and TRBJ2-7; 13 bases are shared with TRBD2. Unmatched junction bases numbered 7, after V lost 2 bases and J lost 6 bases. The CDR3 runs to 16 residues. Looked up from germline, CDR1 is PRHDT and CDR2 is FYEKMQ (reference sequence). The CDR3 nucleotides are TGTGCCAGCAGCTTACGGACTAGCGGGAGACTCGGCGAGCAGTACTTC. This encodes CASSLRTSGRLGEQYF. Full variable domain (rest looked up from reference TRBV13 and TRBJ2-7): AAGVIQSPRHLIKEKRETATLKCYPIPRHDTVYWYQQGPGQDPQFLISFYEKMQSDKGSIPDRFSAQQFSDYHSELNMSSLELGDSALYFCASSLRTSGRLGEQYFGPGTRLTVT.

The chain links TRBV5-1 to TRBJ2-7; 9 bases are shared with TRBD1. The trim removed 0 bases at V and 3 bases at J, leaving 4 bases unmatched. Germline V gives CDR1 SGHRS, CDR2 YFSETQ. The CDR3 spans 15 residues. The CDR3, as DNA: TGCGCCAGCAGCTTGGAAGTGGGACAGGGCTACGAGCAGTACTTC. The encoded protein is CASSLEVGQGYEQYF.

The sample holds one count of this clone. This chain connects TRBV3-1 (or the pseudogene TRBV3-2) to TRBJ2-7, with D tentatively TRBD1 or TRBD2 (5 bases each). The length of the CDR3 is 8 residues. Germline-derived CDR1 and CDR2 are LGHDT and YNNKEL (reference sequence). V was trimmed by 11 bases and J by 9 bases, leaving 8 bases between them. The CDR3 nucleotides are TGTGCCGGGGGTGTGCAGTACTTC. Translating gives CAGGVQYF.

The rearrangement joins TRBV28 to TRBJ1-2; 11 bases fit TRBD1. The CDR3 runs to 14 residues. Trimming at V came to 10 bases and at J to 5 bases, leaving 9 bases not matched to a gene. CDR1 and CDR2 (germline): MDHEN, SYDVKM. CDR3 sequence: CAIGTGGFWYGYTF. CDR3 in DNA: TGTGCCATCGGGACAGGGGGATTTTGGTATGGCTACACCTTC.

This clone showed up just once. The chain couples TRBV7-9 to TRBJ1-1; D is unresolved. The CDR3 sequence is 13 residues long. Trimming took off 0 bases at V and 4 bases at J, with 6 bases between the two ends. The germline gives CDR1 SEHNR, CDR2 FQNEAQ (reference sequence). This CDR3 is CASSLAHRTEAFF. In DNA form, the CDR3 reads TGTGCCAGCAGCTTAGCCCATCGCACTGAAGCTTTCTTT. Based on the CDR3 plus reference TRBV7-9 and TRBJ1-1, the full variable domain is DTGVSQNPRHKITKRGQNVTFRCDPISEHNRLYWYRQTLGQGPEFLTYFQNEAQLEKSRLLSDRFSAERPKGSFSTLEIQRTEQGDSAMYLCASSLAHRTEAFFGQGTRLTVV.

V is TRBV5-1 and J is TRBJ2-2; 10 bases line up with TRBD2. The CDR3 runs 16 residues. J lost 7 bases, V lost 1 base, and 7 bases had no gene match. Germline CDR1 is SGHRS and CDR2 is YFSETQ. This chain's CDR3 is CASSLRLAGEDGELFF. The CDR3 nucleotides are TGCGCCAGCAGCTTGAGGCTAGCGGGAGAGGACGGGGAGCTGTTTTTT.

The V and J genes are TRBV5-1 and TRBJ2-7; the D gene is possibly TRBD1 (5 bases). Trimming shortened V by 0 bases and J by 3 bases, and 7 bases separated the two germline ends. CDR1 and CDR2 from the germline V gene are SGHRS and YFSETQ. CDR3 size: 13 residues. The chain's CDR3 is CASSLGQRYEQYF. DNA for the CDR3: TGCGCCAGCAGCTTGGGACAGCGCTACGAGCAGTACTTC.

The chain couples TRBV2 to TRBJ2-2; 8 bases map to TRBD1. Losses at the gene ends were 8 bases for V and 3 bases for J; bases not matched to a gene: 5. Germline V lookup: CDR1 SNHLY, CDR2 FYNNEI. CDR3 length: 14 residues. In DNA form, the CDR3 reads TGTGCCAGCTGCTTGGACAGGGACACCGGGGAGCTGTTTTTT. As protein: CASCLDRDTGELFF.

The V gene is TRBV29-1, the J gene TRBJ1-1; the D is unclear. CDR3 length: 14 residues. The V end lost 5 bases, the J end lost 7 bases, and 20 bases lay between the germline ends. CDR1 SQVTM and CDR2 ANQGSEA come from the germline V gene. CDR3 sequence: CSVRGHQGNHEAFF. The CDR3 nucleotides are TGCAGCGTTCGAGGGCACCAAGGGAACCATGAAGCTTTCTTT. The variable domain in full, with the rest retrieved from reference TRBV29-1 and TRBJ1-1, is SAVISQKPSRDICQRGTSLTIQCQVDSQVTMMFWYRQQPGQSLTLIATANQGSEATYESGFVIDKFPISRPNLTFSTLTVSNMSPEDSSIYLCSVRGHQGNHEAFFGQGTRLTVV.

The chain uses TRBV11-2 and TRBJ2-2, with TRBD2 matching 14 bases. There are 16 residues in the CDR3. J lost 7 bases, V lost 6 bases, and 7 bases had no gene match. Germline CDR1 reads SGHAT; CDR2 reads FQNNGV. CDR3 loop: CASRSGLAGVSGELFF. Written as DNA, the CDR3 is TGTGCCAGCAGATCGGGACTAGCGGGAGTGAGCGGGGAGCTGTTTTTT.